These T cell receptor beta chains were read from a single sample in a study of T cell responses to AZD1222 COVID-19 vaccine. Assay: immunoSEQ multiplex PCR; the TCRdb copy retains only in-frame clones and omits some. The profile shows under 95,000 clones, about 88% of them singletons. Sequencing used peripheral blood, obtained 28 days after the second AZD1222 dose. The receptors were sampled from an adult who received the AZD1222 COVID-19 vaccine. The conserved cysteine and the conserved F or W are not part of the CDR3 here. The size field is filled for only some rows; it gives once, few, many or a size class.

clone size,V gene,CDR3 protein
-,TRBV7-9,ASSSDRGIRSNYGYT
-,TRBV5-1,ASKGSSGNTIY
-,TRBV5-1,ASSEGRLGDGYT
-,TRBV9,ASSPFRKNNEQF
-,TRBV19,ASNTRWGNEAF
-,TRBV27,ASRGGGLPYNEQF
-,TRBV4-1,ASSQVWSSGNTIY
-,TRBV2,ASSDNRGPNQPQH
-,TRBV7-2,ASSFAYPDRGGPNYGYT
few,TRBV28,ASSPHTGNQPQH
-,TRBV7-9,ASSPRGYEQY
once,TRBV6-1,ASSEAAGLDSPLH
-,TRBV2,ASSDLGDTGELF
-,TRBV28,ASSFFPNEKLF
-,TRBV29-1,SVEIVDEQF
-,TRBV7-8,ASSSDTSSYEQY
once,TRBV12-3/TRBV12-4,ASSWAGSETQY
few,TRBV28,ATEKNTEAF
-,TRBV10-1,ASSDQVTEEAF
-,TRBV6-4,ASSVVSPGTDTQY
-,TRBV18,ASSPLAGANYEQY
-,TRBV4-1,ASSPLLTSGGHNVQF
-,TRBV5-6,ASSPPTETSGTHEQF
-,TRBV2,ASSEIPTGYEGYT
-,TRBV7-2,ASSLDRGPYGYT
-,TRBV7-8,ASSLEGSGRGELF
-,TRBV6-1,ASSDGGSNQPQH
-,TRBV19,ASSPGGAGTGLYEQY
-,TRBV7-6,ASSLGGWDEKLF
-,TRBV4-1,ASSQDPGTSGREQY
-,TRBV6-6,ASSLRTGQGQPQH
-,TRBV7-9,ASSFLQGVNTEAF
-,TRBV2,ASKVALANTGELF
-,TRBV24-1,ATSAPRQGAGELF
-,TRBV5-1,ASAGKDNSPLH
few,TRBV30,AWSIQKGSEQY
few,TRBV6-1,ASSEGSGLDNYGYT
-,TRBV19,ASSIDRGQPQH
-,TRBV7-2,ASSLLGTGVRGETQY
-,TRBV7-9,ASSLAQGNTIY